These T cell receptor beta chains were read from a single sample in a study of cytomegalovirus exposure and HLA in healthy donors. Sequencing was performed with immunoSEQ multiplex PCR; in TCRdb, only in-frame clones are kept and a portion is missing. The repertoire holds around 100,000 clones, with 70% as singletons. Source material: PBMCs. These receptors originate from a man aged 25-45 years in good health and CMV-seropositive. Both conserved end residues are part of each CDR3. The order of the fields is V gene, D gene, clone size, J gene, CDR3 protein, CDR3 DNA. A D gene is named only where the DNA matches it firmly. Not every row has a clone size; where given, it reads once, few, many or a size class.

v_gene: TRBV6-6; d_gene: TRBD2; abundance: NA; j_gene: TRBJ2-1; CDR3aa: CASSGSGGYNEQFF; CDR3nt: TGTGCCAGCAGCGGTAGCGGGGGATACAATGAGCAGTTCTTC
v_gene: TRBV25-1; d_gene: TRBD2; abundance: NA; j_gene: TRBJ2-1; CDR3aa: CASSQTSGGYNEQFF; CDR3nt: TGTGCCAGCAGTCAAACTAGCGGGGGATACAATGAGCAGTTCTTC
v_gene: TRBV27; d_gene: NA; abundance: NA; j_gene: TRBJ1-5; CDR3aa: CASSMGQGGNQPQHF; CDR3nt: TGTGCCAGCAGTATGGGGCAGGGCGGCAATCAGCCCCAGCATTTT
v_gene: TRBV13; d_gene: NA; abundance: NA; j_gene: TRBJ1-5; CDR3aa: CASSWGSGDNQPQHF; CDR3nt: TGTGCCAGCAGCTGGGGTTCAGGGGACAATCAGCCCCAGCATTTT
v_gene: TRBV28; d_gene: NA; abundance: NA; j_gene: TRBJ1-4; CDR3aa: CASSSAGNLDEKLFF; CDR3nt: TGTGCCAGCAGTTCAGCAGGGAATCTGGATGAAAAACTGTTTTTT
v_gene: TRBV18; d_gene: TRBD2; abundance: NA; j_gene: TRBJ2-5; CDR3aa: CASSRELAGLQETQYF; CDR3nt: TGTGCCAGCTCCCGGGAACTAGCGGGCCTCCAAGAGACCCAGTACTTC
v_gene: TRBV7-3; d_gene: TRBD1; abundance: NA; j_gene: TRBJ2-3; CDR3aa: CASSEGQGAGDTQYF; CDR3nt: TGTGCCAGCAGCGAGGGACAGGGGGCGGGAGATACGCAGTATTTT
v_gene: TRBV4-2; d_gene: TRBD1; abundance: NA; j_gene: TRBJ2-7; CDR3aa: CASSPTGVSGYEQYF; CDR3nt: TGTGCCAGCAGTCCCACAGGGGTTTCGGGCTACGAGCAGTACTTC
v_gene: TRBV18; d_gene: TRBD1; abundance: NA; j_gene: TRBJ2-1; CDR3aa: CASSPGQGWGEQFF; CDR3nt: TGTGCCAGCTCACCAGGACAGGGCTGGGGTGAGCAGTTCTTC
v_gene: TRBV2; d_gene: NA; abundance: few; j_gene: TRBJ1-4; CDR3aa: CASSEARIEKLFF; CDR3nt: TGTGCCAGCAGTGAAGCGCGTATCGAAAAACTGTTTTTT
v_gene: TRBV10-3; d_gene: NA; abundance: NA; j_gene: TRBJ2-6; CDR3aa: CAISESSAGSGANVLTF; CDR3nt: TGTGCCATCAGTGAGTCGAGCGCAGGGTCTGGGGCCAACGTCCTGACTTTC
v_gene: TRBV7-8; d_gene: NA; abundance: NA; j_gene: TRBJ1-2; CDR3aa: CASSTHPPGVYGYTF; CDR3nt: TGTGCCAGCAGTACCCATCCCCCCGGAGTCTATGGCTACACCTTC
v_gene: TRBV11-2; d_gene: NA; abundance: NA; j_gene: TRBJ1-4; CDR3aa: CASSIGGGLTNEKLFF; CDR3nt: TGTGCCAGCAGTATCGGGGGGGGGCTGACTAATGAAAAACTGTTTTTT
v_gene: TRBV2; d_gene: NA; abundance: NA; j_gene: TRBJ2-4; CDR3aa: CASSGGGGGAKNIQYF; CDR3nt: TGTGCCAGCAGTGGCGGGGGCGGAGGGGCCAAAAACATTCAGTACTTC
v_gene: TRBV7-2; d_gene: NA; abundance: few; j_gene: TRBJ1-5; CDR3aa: CASSPLGNRVGDQPQHF; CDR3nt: TGTGCCAGCAGTCCGTTGGGTAACAGGGTGGGCGATCAGCCCCAGCATTTT
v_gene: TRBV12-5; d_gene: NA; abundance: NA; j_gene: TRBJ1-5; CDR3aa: CASGLAGSNQPQHF; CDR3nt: TGTGCTAGTGGTCTCGCAGGGAGCAATCAGCCCCAGCATTTT
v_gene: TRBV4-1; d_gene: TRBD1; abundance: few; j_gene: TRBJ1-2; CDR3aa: CASSHVGSQGRDGYTF; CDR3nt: TGCGCCAGCAGCCATGTAGGATCACAGGGGAGAGATGGCTACACCTTC
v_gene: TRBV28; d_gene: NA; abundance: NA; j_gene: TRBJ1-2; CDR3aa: CAIFDRRIYGYTF; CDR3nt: TGTGCAATCTTCGACAGGCGAATCTATGGCTACACCTTC
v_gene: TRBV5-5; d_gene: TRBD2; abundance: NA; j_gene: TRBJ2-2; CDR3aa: CASSLVSSGTGELFF; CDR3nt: TGTGCCAGCAGCTTGGTGTCTAGCGGCACCGGGGAGCTGTTTTTT
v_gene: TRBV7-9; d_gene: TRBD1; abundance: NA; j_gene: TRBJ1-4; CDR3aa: CASSLATGGGRNEKLFF; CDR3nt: TGTGCCAGCAGCTTAGCGACAGGGGGCGGTAGAAATGAAAAACTGTTTTTT
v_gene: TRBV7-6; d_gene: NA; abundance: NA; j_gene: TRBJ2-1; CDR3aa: CASSFRDNPPNEQFF; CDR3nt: TGTGCCAGCAGCTTTAGGGACAATCCACCTAATGAGCAGTTCTTC
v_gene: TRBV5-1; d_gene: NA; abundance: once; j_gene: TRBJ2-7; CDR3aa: CASSLVALDYRVSYEQYF; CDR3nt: TGCGCCAGCAGCTTGGTTGCCCTGGATTACAGGGTCTCCTACGAGCAGTACTTC
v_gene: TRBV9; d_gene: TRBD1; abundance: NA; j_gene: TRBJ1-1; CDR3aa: CASSVEGQGSAEAFF; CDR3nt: TGTGCCAGCAGCGTAGAAGGACAGGGTTCCGCTGAAGCTTTCTTT